This T cell receptor beta chain emerged from a study of radiation and T cells in renal cell carcinoma. Overall study context: Nephrectomy followed 15 Gy stereotactic body radiation by 4 weeks.

With regard to this clone: Antigen unknown.

Whole-study findings and limits: In blood, top tumor clones expanded by 2 weeks, shrinking by 4. Without pretreatment biopsies, baseline tumor clonotype presence was undetermined.

The time point here: blood 2 weeks post-SBRT. Noted treatment: 15 Gy SBRT to primary tumor, nephrectomy 4 weeks later. Trimming removed 9 bases at V and 2 bases at J, with 16 bases between. The CDR3 totals 14 residues. In germline, CDR1 is LNHDA, CDR2 SQIVND (reference sequence). TCRdb's copy holds only in-frame clones and misses some; the assay was immunoSEQ multiplex PCR. The sample lists around 130,000 clones; approximately 90% were seen once. Here the sequenced sample was blood, taken from a patient whose treatment included radiotherapy and nephrectomy. This receptor was identified in a woman between 70 and 85 years old with renal cell carcinoma. The rearrangement uses TRBV19 and TRBJ1-1, with D perhaps TRBD1 (5 bases). The CDR3: CASSQRGRNTEAFF. Written as DNA, the CDR3 is TGTGCCAGCTCGCAAAGGGGTAGAAACACTGAAGCTTTCTTT. Using reference TRBV19 and TRBJ1-1 for the parts outside the CDR3, the full variable domain is DGGITQSPKYLFRKEGQNVTLSCEQNLNHDAMYWYRQDPGQGLRLIYYSQIVNDFQKGDIAEGYSVSREKKESFPLTVTSAQKNPTAFYLCASSQRGRNTEAFFGQGTRLTVV.